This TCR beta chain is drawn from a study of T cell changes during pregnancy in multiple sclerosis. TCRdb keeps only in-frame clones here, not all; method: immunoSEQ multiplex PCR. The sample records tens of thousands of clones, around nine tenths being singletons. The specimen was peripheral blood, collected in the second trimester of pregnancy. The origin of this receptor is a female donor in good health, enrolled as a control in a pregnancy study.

The CDR3 DNA is TGTGCCATCAGTGAGGGACAGGGGGGAGAGACCCAGTACTTC. Amino acid sequence: CAISEGQGGETQYF. The chain carries TRBV10-3 and TRBJ2-5; 10 bases are a match to TRBD1. J was trimmed by 4 bases and V by 2 bases; bases with no gene match: 1. The CDR3 length is 14 residues. Germline assignment: CDR1 ENHRY and CDR2 SYGVKD.